The clone carrying this T cell receptor (beta chain) is medium-sized. This entry belongs to a study of immune characterization of retroperitoneal liposarcoma. In TCRdb, the PCR reads were re-called with MiXCR into one record per CDR3 protein. The sample yields about 11,000 distinct CDR3 sequences, over 20% seen once. Sample: blood. The origin of this receptor is a female donor with retroperitoneal liposarcoma.

In DNA form, the CDR3 reads TGTGCCAGCAGTACAGCACAGGGCTATCGAGAGACCCAGTACTTC. Translating gives CASSTAQGYRETQYF. This chain connects TRBV7-2 to TRBJ2-5; weak D call: TRBD1 (6 bases). Germline CDR1 reads SGHTA; CDR2 reads FQGNSA. The CDR3 consists of 15 residues. Trimming took 6 bases from V and 4 from J, leaving 18 bases between them.